In its sample, the clone carrying this T cell receptor (beta chain) was seen many times. Its antigen remains unknown. The CDR3 is made up of 19 amino acids. Germline V gene data show CDR1 as LGHDT and CDR2 as YNNKEL (reference sequence). V lost 0 bases and J lost 0, with 15 bases in between. This sample was included in a study of molecular identifiers for immune sequencing clone quantification. Study results and caveats: Spiked Jurkat TCR RNA originating from one cell could reportedly be identified amid approximately 900,000 naive cells. Beyond 20 RNA copies, clones held over 97% of effector molecules, compared with under 1% in naive cells.

TCRdb re-analysed the PCR reads in MiXCR, keeping a single row per CDR3 protein. Among some 650,000 distinct CDR3 sequences listed, just under 20% were seen once. The chain links TRBV3-1 to TRBJ2-6; D may be TRBD1 (6 bases). Sequenced input: naive CD8+ T cells from blood, with Jurkat cell RNA spiked in. Stated subset: FACS-sorted CD8+CD4-CCR7+CD45RA+ naive T cells. The sequence came from a human donor in good health. Some libraries in this study had Jurkat cell RNA spiked in. CDR3: CASSQELDSYISGANVLTF. CDR3 in DNA: TGTGCCAGCAGCCAAGAATTGGACAGTTACATCTCTGGGGCCAACGTCCTGACTTTC. The full variable domain, completed using reference TRBV3-1 and TRBJ2-6, is DTAVSQTPKYLVTQMGNDKSIKCEQNLGHDTMYWYKQDSKKFLKIMFSYNNKELIINETVPNRFSPKSPDKAHLNLHINSLELGDSAVYFCASSQELDSYISGANVLTFGAGSRLTVL.